Following are 31 T cell receptor beta chains from one sample sequenced in a study of shared clonotypes between healthy human individuals. Sequencing used immunoSEQ multiplex PCR; TCRdb keeps in-frame clones, though not all of them. The sample lists approximately 710,000 clones, 90% occurring once. The specimen sequenced was memory CD8+ T cells from PBMCs. Subset meaning: CD45RO+ cells pooled with CCR7-negative TemRA cells. The receptors originated from a man between 18 and 35 years old in good health. Some clones in this sample may be carry-over from other donors' samples.

This sequence joins TRBV7-9 and TRBJ2-7, with D perhaps being TRBD1 or TRBD2 (6 bases each). The V and J ends lost 5 bases and 1 base respectively, with 12 bases between them. Germline CDR1 reads SEHNR; CDR2 reads FQNEAQ (reference sequence). The CDR3 contains 14 residues. CDR3 bases: TGTGCCAGCAGCATCCGGGGGCGGTCCTACGAGCAGTACTTC. Its translation: CASSIRGRSYEQYF.

The V gene is TRBV6-6, the J gene TRBJ1-1; D call uncertain. This CDR3 spans 13 amino acids. CDR1 is MNHNY and CDR2 is SVGAGI in the germline V gene (reference sequence). V gave up 0 bases and J gave up 5 bases, with 7 bases separating them. The CDR3 DNA reads TGTGCCAGCAGTTACTCCCGGGCGACTGAAGCTTTCTTT. Protein sequence: CASSYSRATEAFF.

The V gene is TRBV6-1, the J gene TRBJ1-5, with unresolved D. CDR1 MNHNS and CDR2 SASEGT come from the germline V gene. The CDR3 consists of 15 residues. Trimming took off 7 bases at V and 3 bases at J, with 16 bases between the two ends. The CDR3 sequence is CASNDLTFFNQPQHF. The CDR3 DNA reads as TGTGCCAGCAACGACCTTACCTTCTTCAATCAGCCCCAGCATTTT.

V and J are TRBV7-9 and TRBJ2-1, with unresolved D. CDR1 and CDR2 (germline): SEHNR, FQNEAQ (reference sequence). This CDR3 contains 15 residues. V was clipped by 5 bases and J by 8 bases, with 19 bases between them. The DNA for the CDR3 is TGTGCCAGCAGCCAGCCGTTGGCCCCGCGCCATGAGCAGTTCTTC. Translating gives CASSQPLAPRHEQFF.

The chain's CDR3 is CASSLRQGTGGGYTF. The CDR3 DNA follows: TGTGCCAGCAGTTTAAGACAGGGGACAGGAGGGGGCTACACCTTC. The rearrangement joins TRBV27 to TRBJ1-2; 8 bases match TRBD1. CDR1 and CDR2 from the germline V gene are MNHEY and SMNVEV (reference sequence). After removal of 2 bases from V and 8 bases from J, the junction contained 10 bases not matched to a gene. This CDR3 has 15 amino acids.

Here the CDR3 DNA reads TGTGCCAGCAGTGTAGGTAGCGGGAGGGGAAACATTCAGTACTTC. Translation: CASSVGSGRGNIQYF. This chain connects TRBV2 to TRBJ2-4; 11 bases map to TRBD2. This CDR3 is built from 15 residues. Germline values: CDR1 SNHLY, CDR2 FYNNEI. The V segment lost 4 bases and the J segment 6 bases; nucleotides outside the gene matches: 5.

CDR3 bases: TGTGCCAGCAGTTACGGAGGGCAAGCCTACGAGCAGTACTTC. Translating it yields CASSYGGQAYEQYF. The chain combines TRBV6-5 with TRBJ2-7; possibly TRBD2 for D (6 bases). The CDR3 length is 14 residues. Trimming removed 2 bases at V and 2 bases at J, with 10 bases between. In germline, CDR1 is MNHEY, CDR2 SVGAGI.

A single count supports this clone. V and J are TRBV19 and TRBJ1-2; 7 positions agree with TRBD1. The CDR3 contains 12 residues. CDR1 is LNHDA and CDR2 is SQIVND in the germline V gene (reference sequence). Trimming took 8 bases from V and 6 from J; bases not matched to a gene: 6. The CDR3 spells CASGPTGNGYTF. The CDR3 nucleotides read TGTGCCAGTGGACCGACAGGGAATGGCTACACCTTC.

The chain couples TRBV28 to TRBJ2-3; D may be TRBD1 or TRBD2 (5 bases each). Germline-derived CDR1 and CDR2 are MDHEN and SYDVKM. V shed 3 bases and J shed 1 base, with 14 bases lying between them. This CDR3 spans 16 amino acids. Here the CDR3 DNA reads TGTGCCAGCAGTTTGTACGGGACCCATGGCACAGATACGCAGTATTTT. It translates to CASSLYGTHGTDTQYF.

This chain joins TRBV5-6 and TRBJ2-1, with D possibly TRBD1 on 5 matching bases. The CDR3 totals 14 residues. CDR1 and CDR2 from the germline V gene are SGHDT and YYEEEE. V was shortened by 7 bases and J by 0 bases, with 11 bases between the two germline ends. CDR3 in amino acids: CASLGRSSYNEQFF. DNA of the CDR3: TGTGCCAGCCTGGGGCGTAGCTCCTACAATGAGCAGTTCTTC. The full variable domain, its missing parts supplied by reference TRBV5-6 and TRBJ2-1, is DAGVTQSPTHLIKTRGQQVTLRCSPKSGHDTVSWYQQALGQGPQFIFQYYEEEERQRGNFPDRFSGHQFPNYSSELNVNALLLGDSALYLCASLGRSSYNEQFFGPGTRLTVL.

V usage is TRBV19 and J usage is TRBJ1-1; possible D gene TRBD1, 5 bases. Germline-derived CDR1 and CDR2 are LNHDA and SQIVND (reference sequence). Between the trimmed V and J ends, which lost 5 bases and 4 bases, there was a span of 11 bases. This CDR3 has 13 amino acids. The CDR3 reads CASSPAGPTEAFF. The CDR3 DNA reads TGTGCCAGTAGTCCAGCAGGGCCCACTGAAGCTTTCTTT. Full variable domain (outside the CDR3, taken from reference TRBV19 and TRBJ1-1): DGGITQSPKYLFRKEGQNVTLSCEQNLNHDAMYWYRQDPGQGLRLIYYSQIVNDFQKGDIAEGYSVSREKKESFPLTVTSAQKNPTAFYLCASSPAGPTEAFFGQGTRLTVV.

This sequence joins TRBV7-9 and TRBJ2-6; a possible D gene is TRBD1 (6 bases). In germline, CDR1 is SEHNR, CDR2 FQNEAQ (reference sequence). Trimming took 2 bases from V and 3 from J, leaving 8 bases between them. This CDR3 spans 15 amino acids. The CDR3 DNA is TGTGCCAGCAGCTTAAAAGGGGGTGGGGCCAACGTCCTGACTTTC. Translating it yields CASSLKGGGANVLTF.

The chain employs TRBV28 and TRBJ2-5; D remains unclear. The CDR3 contains 13 residues. The germline V gene has CDR1 MDHEN and CDR2 SYDVKM. Trimming shortened V by 5 bases and J by 6 bases, and 13 bases separated the two germline ends. The CDR3 loop is CASSPGLQQTQYF. The CDR3 DNA follows: TGTGCCAGCAGTCCTGGATTACAACAGACCCAGTACTTC.

Concerning this clone itself: Other DNA variants within this sample encode the same CDR3. V usage is TRBV5-6 and J usage is TRBJ1-5; 11 bases align to TRBD1. The CDR3 runs 15 residues. CDR1 is SGHDT and CDR2 is YYEEEE in the germline V gene. With 3 bases clipped from V and 4 bases from J, the junction kept 3 bases outside the gene matches. In DNA form, the CDR3 reads TGTGCCAGCAGCTCAGGGACAGGGGGGAATCAGCCCCAGCATTTT. It specifies CASSSGTGGNQPQHF.

J is TRBJ2-1 and V is TRBV15; possibly TRBD1 or TRBD2 for D (5 bases each). This CDR3 has 17 amino acids. The V end was cut by 0 bases, the J end by 9 bases, with 21 bases between. Germline CDR1 is LNHNV and CDR2 is YYDKDF (reference sequence). In DNA, the CDR3 is TGTGCCACCAGCAGAGAGCGCGAGGGGAATTCGGGAAGTGAGCAGTTCTTC. Its protein is CATSREREGNSGSEQFF.

CDR3 coding DNA: TGTGCCAGTAGTACCCTCCGGGATCTCGGTCAGCCCCAGCATTTT. Protein sequence: CASSTLRDLGQPQHF. V is TRBV19 and J is TRBJ1-5; unclear D gene. V was shortened by 4 bases and J by 6 bases, with 16 bases between the two germline ends. Germline V lookup: CDR1 LNHDA, CDR2 SQIVND (reference sequence). The CDR3 spans 15 residues.

Here the CDR3 reads CASSYSGQGDGETQYF. The CDR3 DNA follows: TGTGCCAGCAGTTACTCGGGACAGGGGGATGGAGAGACCCAGTACTTC. V is TRBV6-5 and J is TRBJ2-5, with 11 bases that match TRBD1. The V gene end was trimmed by 0 bases and the J gene end by 4 bases; junction bases not matched to a gene: 4. In germline, CDR1 is MNHEY, CDR2 SVGAGI. The CDR3 extends over 16 amino acids.

The rearrangement links TRBV29-1 to TRBJ1-1; 7 nucleotides align to TRBD1. Germline CDR1 reads SQVTM; CDR2 reads ANQGSEA. V shed 5 bases and J 0 bases; nucleotides not matched to a gene: 9. This CDR3 is 15 amino acids long. CDR3 loop: CSVRTRTGLNTEAFF. CDR3 sequence (DNA): TGCAGCGTTCGCACCCGGACAGGACTGAACACTGAAGCTTTCTTT.

This chain connects TRBV7-9 to TRBJ1-2; 8 bases map to TRBD1. Germline V CDR1 and CDR2: SEHNR, FQNEAQ (reference sequence). The CDR3 consists of 15 residues. J lost 1 base, V lost 4 bases, and 5 bases had no gene match. The CDR3 sequence is CASSSGQGINYGYTF. DNA for the CDR3: TGTGCCAGCAGCTCTGGACAGGGAATTAACTATGGCTACACCTTC.

The chain links TRBV7-9 to TRBJ2-1, with a weak D call TRBD1 (5 bases). From germline, CDR1 is SEHNR and CDR2 FQNEAQ (reference sequence). The CDR3 contains 14 residues. The ends were cut back, 5 bases at V and 5 bases at J, with 13 bases in the middle. The CDR3 DNA reads TGTGCCAGCAGCCCCCCAGGGCCGAACAATGAGCAGTTCTTC. This codes for CASSPPGPNNEQFF. The entire variable domain, with the rest obtained from reference TRBV7-9 and TRBJ2-1, is as follows: DTGVSQNPRHKITKRGQNVTFRCDPISEHNRLYWYRQTLGQGPEFLTYFQNEAQLEKSRLLSDRFSAERPKGSFSTLEIQRTEQGDSAMYLCASSPPGPNNEQFFGPGTRLTVL.

The gene calls are TRBV28 and TRBJ2-3; TRBD2 aligns across 11 bases. CDR3 length equals 17 residues. In germline, CDR1 is MDHEN, CDR2 SYDVKM. Germline trimming cut 7 bases from V and 4 bases from J; bases unmatched to any gene: 13. CDR3 DNA: TGTGCCAGCATGGGACTAGCGGTTTCCATCCGCGCAGATACGCAGTATTTT. Encoded protein: CASMGLAVSIRADTQYF.

Written as DNA, the CDR3 is TGTGCCAGCAGCCAAGATTGGGCTAGCGGAAGCACAGATACGCAGTATTTT. Its protein is CASSQDWASGSTDTQYF. The gene calls are TRBV14 and TRBJ2-3; TRBD2 aligns across 7 bases. J was trimmed by 0 bases and V by 0 bases; bases with no gene match: 6. Germline loops: CDR1 SGHDN, CDR2 FVKESK. This CDR3 region has 17 residues.

V and J are TRBV7-9 and TRBJ2-7; D not certain. The CDR3 runs 14 residues. Trimming shortened V by 5 bases and J by 2 bases, and 13 bases separated the two germline ends. Germline V gives CDR1 SEHNR, CDR2 FQNEAQ (reference sequence). The DNA for the CDR3 is TGTGCCAGCAGCCGGGTGGGGTTCACCTACGAGCAGTACTTC. It codes for CASSRVGFTYEQYF.

This chain joins TRBV15 and TRBJ2-7; D is unresolved. Germline lookup yields CDR1 LNHNV and CDR2 YYDKDF (reference sequence). The V gene lost 1 base and the J gene lost 3 bases, with 7 bases spanning the gap. The CDR3 covers 13 residues. CDR3 in amino acids: CATSRGRNYEQYF. CDR3 bases: TGTGCCACCAGCAGAGGGCGGAACTACGAGCAGTACTTC.

V gene TRBV9 combines with J gene TRBJ2-1, with D possibly matching TRBD1 (6 bases). CDR3 length equals 14 residues. CDR1 and CDR2 (germline): SGDLS, YYNGEE. V gave up 7 bases and J gave up 4 bases, with 15 bases separating them. The CDR3 region has the DNA TGTGCCAGCGCTTTTGGAAGGGGGTACAATGAGCAGTTCTTC. Translation gives CASAFGRGYNEQFF.

This rearrangement joins TRBV5-1 to TRBJ2-2; a weak D match, TRBD1 (5 bases). The length of the CDR3 is 15 residues. Trimming cost V 0 bases and J 6 bases, with 12 bases left between them. Germline V gene lookup returns CDR1 SGHRS and CDR2 YFSETQ. CDR3 protein: CASSLDRRSSGELFF. The CDR3 DNA follows: TGCGCCAGCAGCTTGGACAGGCGGTCGTCCGGGGAGCTGTTTTTT.

The rearrangement links TRBV4-3 to TRBJ2-7; 7 positions match TRBD2. The CDR3 totals 17 residues. From germline, CDR1 is LGHNA and CDR2 YSLEER. The V segment lost 0 bases and the J segment 6 bases; nucleotides outside the gene matches: 14. CDR3 nucleotides: TGCGCCAGCAGCCAAGAGTGGTCCTTGGCGGGAGTGGGCGAGCAGTACTTC. Its translation: CASSQEWSLAGVGEQYF.

V gene TRBV27 combines with J gene TRBJ2-6; possibly TRBD2 for D (5 bases). The CDR3 contains 15 residues. V dropped 5 bases and J dropped 0 bases, with 8 bases sitting between them. Germline V gene data show CDR1 as MNHEY and CDR2 as SMNVEV (reference sequence). CDR3 sequence: CASSPRGSGANVLTF. The CDR3, as DNA: TGTGCCAGCAGTCCCCGGGGCTCTGGGGCCAACGTCCTGACTTTC. Using reference TRBV27 and TRBJ2-6 for the parts outside the CDR3, the full variable domain is EAQVTQNPRYLITVTGKKLTVTCSQNMNHEYMSWYRQDPGLGLRQIYYSMNVEVTDKGDVPEGYKVSRKEKRNFPLILESPSPNQTSLYFCASSPRGSGANVLTFGAGSRLTVL.

The chain combines TRBV6-5 with TRBJ1-1; D is unclear. The CDR3 consists of 14 residues. V shed 7 bases and J shed 2 bases, with 14 bases lying between them. Per germline, CDR1 MNHEY and CDR2 SVGAGI. The CDR3: CASNIAGTNTEAFF. Written as DNA, the CDR3 is TGTGCCAGCAATATCGCGGGCACCAACACTGAAGCTTTCTTT.

There are a few counts of this clone. This sequence joins TRBV10-3 and TRBJ1-5, with TRBD1 matching 9 bases. The CDR3 covers 15 residues. The junction had 6 bases not matched to a gene; V was cut back by 5 bases and J by 4 bases. Germline V gives CDR1 ENHRY, CDR2 SYGVKD. Written as DNA, the CDR3 is TGTGCCATCAGTACCCCGGGACAGGGAAATCAGCCCCAGCATTTT. It specifies CAISTPGQGNQPQHF.

V is TRBV14 and J is TRBJ2-3, with TRBD1 as a possible D gene (5 bases). CDR1 is SGHDN, CDR2 FVKESK, per germline. The CDR3 totals 14 residues. Trimming removed 6 bases at V and 3 bases at J, with 13 bases between. CDR3 sequence: CASSIGAGTDTQYF. Written as DNA, the CDR3 is TGTGCCAGCAGTATCGGTGCAGGGACAGATACGCAGTATTTT. The entire variable domain, with the rest obtained from reference TRBV14 and TRBJ2-3, is as follows: EAGVTQFPSHSVIEKGQTVTLRCDPISGHDNLYWYRRVMGKEIKFLLHFVKESKQDESGMPNNRFLAERTGGTYSTLKVQPAELEDSGVYFCASSIGAGTDTQYFGPGTRLTVL.